One sample yielded the 26 T cell receptor beta chains listed below, sequenced in a study of breast tumors, draining lymph nodes, adjacent tissues listed by TCRdb under 2016. The library was generated by multiplex PCR. Sequencing was carried out with an Illumina HiSeq 2000. TCRdb reworked the public reads: Q25 trimming with fastp, MiXCR clone assembly, productive beta chains retained. Every CDR3 protein is listed once, alongside the most common genes and DNA of its rows. Within this sample are around 230,000 distinct CDR3 sequences, with less than 45% of them counted one time only. Of the sample, 3.6% falls within the top ten clones. The lymph node samples were taken from the axillary draining lymph nodes of breast cancer patients. The specimen sequenced was axillary lymph node tissue. The source of these receptors is a female donor with breast cancer. Some clones in this sample may be carry-over from other donors' samples.

In this sample, this clonotype turned up many times. This chain uses TRBV7-2 with TRBJ2-5; D is ambiguous. The ends were cut back, 1 base at V and 0 bases at J, with 12 bases in the middle. Germline CDR1 and CDR2: SGHTA and FQGNSA. The CDR3 length is 16 residues. CDR3 nucleotides: TGTGCCAGCAGCTTAGACCGACTGTCGTACCAAGAGACCCAGTACTTC. The encoded protein is CASSLDRLSYQETQYF. Using reference TRBV7-2 and TRBJ2-5 for the parts outside the CDR3, the full variable domain is GAGVSQSPSNKVTEKGKDVELRCDPISGHTALYWYRQSLGQGLEFLIYFQGNSAPDKSGLPSDRFSAERTGGSVSTLTIQRTQQEDSAVYLCASSLDRLSYQETQYFGPGTRLLVL.

This clonotype was seen at least ten times. This rearrangement joins TRBV7-6 to TRBJ2-3, with D possibly matching TRBD1 (5 bases). The germline V gene encodes CDR1 SGHVS and CDR2 FNYEAQ. V shed 2 bases and J shed 2 bases, with 11 bases lying between them. This CDR3 comprises 15 residues. The CDR3 region is CASSLLQGPTDTQYF. CDR3 nucleotide sequence: TGTGCCAGCAGCTTATTGCAGGGTCCCACAGATACGCAGTATTTT.

In regard to this clonotype: It is unclear where the CDR3 begins or ends on the DNA, so no DNA is shown, and the CDR3 is as TCRdb lists it. The V gene is TRBV9, the J gene TRBJ2-6; whether TRBD2, the table's D call, matches the DNA was not checked. Counting both end residues, the CDR3 totals 22 amino acids. Germline loops: CDR1 SGDLS, CDR2 YYNGEE. The CDR3 protein is CASSVDPGDGYTFGSGTNVLTF.

This clonotype appeared many times. The rearrangement links TRBV5-1 to TRBJ2-7; tentative D call: TRBD2 (6 bases). V dropped 0 bases and J dropped 0 bases, with 10 bases sitting between them. Germline V CDR1 and CDR2: SGHRS, YFSETQ. This CDR3 has 15 amino acids. In nucleotides, the CDR3 is TGCGCCAGCAGCTTGGATGGGGGGACCTCCTACGAGCAGTACTTC. It specifies CASSLDGGTSYEQYF.

This clonotype was observed at least ten times. The chain uses TRBV4-2 and TRBJ2-5; 8 bases line up with TRBD1. Losses at the gene ends were 3 bases for V and 4 bases for J; bases not matched to a gene: 4. The CDR3 contains 14 residues. CDR1 and CDR2 from the germline V gene are LGHNA and YNFKEQ. CDR3 residues: CASSQRGQGETQYF. CDR3 coding DNA: TGTGCCAGCAGCCAGAGAGGACAGGGAGAGACCCAGTACTTC.

Ten or more counts support this clonotype. This sequence joins TRBV20-1 and TRBJ2-5; D unresolved. CDR1 is DFQATT, CDR2 SNEGSKA, per germline (reference sequence). Trimming left V 5 bases short and J 1 base short, with 8 bases between. The CDR3 totals 12 residues. The DNA of the CDR3 is TGCAGTGCTCGGGTCCGCCAAGAGACCCAGTACTTC. Translation gives CSARVRQETQYF.

This clonotype was observed a handful of times. V and J are TRBV5-4 and TRBJ1-2; D may be TRBD1 (5 bases). The CDR3 totals 15 residues. Germline V gene sequence: CDR1 SGHNT, CDR2 YYREEE (reference sequence). Trimming cost V 2 bases and J 5 bases, with 16 bases left between them. The CDR3 loop reads CASSFRLLGGYGYTF. CDR3 DNA: TGTGCCAGCAGCTTCCGACTTTTGGGGGGGTATGGCTACACCTTC.

The rearrangement links TRBV20-1 to TRBJ2-1, with 11 positions matching TRBD2. The germline V gene has CDR1 DFQATT and CDR2 SNEGSKA (reference sequence). The length of the CDR3 is 15 residues. J gave up 10 bases and V 0 bases, and 8 bases lay outside the gene matches. CDR3 amino acids: CSAREVAGGPREQFF. For the CDR3, the DNA is TGCAGTGCTAGAGAGGTAGCGGGGGGGCCGAGGGAGCAGTTCTTC.

Comment on this clonotype: Being one base from a much bigger clone, this may be a read error. The chain links TRBV6-5 to TRBJ2-7; 7 bases fit TRBD2. The CDR3 consists of 14 residues. Trimming removed 6 bases from V and 3 bases from J; junction bases left unmatched: 8. Germline CDR1 reads MNHEY; CDR2 reads SVGAGI. The CDR3 sequence: CASRRLTSFYEQYF. The CDR3 DNA is TGTGCCAGCAGGCGCCTGACTAGCTTCTACGAGCAGTACTTC.

This clonotype appeared many times. V gene TRBV29-1 combines with J gene TRBJ1-2; no reliable D call. V dropped 2 bases and J dropped 4 bases, with 5 bases sitting between them. The CDR3 is 11 residues long. The germline CDR1 and CDR2 sequences are SQVTM and ANQGSEA. This CDR3 reads CSVERLYGYTF. CDR3 bases: TGCAGCGTTGAACGCCTCTATGGCTACACCTTC.

As to this clonotype: One junction end does not reproduce the germline sequence, and a read error may be involved. V usage is TRBV6-6 and J usage is TRBJ1-5, with D tentatively TRBD1 (6 bases). This CDR3 is built from 14 residues. Germline V gives CDR1 MNHNY, CDR2 SVGAGI (reference sequence). CDR3 region: CASSPLGDNQPQQF. CDR3 coding DNA: TGTGCCAGCAGTCCTCTAGGGGACAATCAGCCCCAGCAGTTT.

This clonotype was seen a handful of times. This chain uses TRBV11-3 with TRBJ2-3; maybe TRBD1 (6 bases). Trimming cost V 5 bases and J 3 bases, with 12 bases left between them. There are 14 residues in the CDR3. In germline, CDR1 is SGHNT, CDR2 YENEEA. Written as DNA, the CDR3 is TGTGCCAGCAGCACGACAGGAGAGACAGATACGCAGTATTTT. Its protein product is CASSTTGETDTQYF.

The V gene is TRBV20-1, the J gene TRBJ1-6; D perhaps matches TRBD1 (6 bases). V lost 3 bases to trimming and J lost 7 bases, with 13 bases between them. This CDR3 contains 14 residues. Germline V lookup: CDR1 DFQATT, CDR2 SNEGSKA (reference sequence). The CDR3 here is CSASTRGRNSPLHF. DNA for the CDR3: TGCAGTGCTAGTACTAGGGGGAGAAATTCACCCCTCCACTTT.

This clonotype has a handful of counts. The V call is TRBV20-1, the J call TRBJ2-4; D is possibly TRBD1 (5 bases). Germline CDR1 and CDR2: DFQATT and SNEGSKA (reference sequence). V shed 3 bases and J shed 6 bases, with 12 bases lying between them. This CDR3 is built from 13 residues. CDR3: CSASSGPGNIQYF. In DNA, the CDR3 is TGCAGTGCTAGCTCAGGGCCTGGAAACATTCAGTACTTC.

This clonotype was seen many times. The chain uses TRBV6-5 and TRBJ2-7; 11 positions agree with TRBD1. Germline V gene data show CDR1 as MNHEY and CDR2 as SVGAGI. The length of the CDR3 is 15 residues. Unmatched junction bases numbered 8, after V lost 7 bases and J lost 3 bases. CDR3 region: CASIPSGTGGYEQYF. CDR3 nucleotide sequence: TGTGCCAGCATCCCAAGTGGGACAGGGGGCTACGAGCAGTACTTC.

The chain links TRBV24-1 to TRBJ1-1; D remains unclear. V was trimmed by 5 bases and J by 1 base, leaving 7 bases between them. The CDR3 contains 13 residues. Germline V lookup: CDR1 KGHDR, CDR2 SFDVKD. DNA for the CDR3: TGTGCCACCAGTGGTAGAAAGAACACTGAAGCTTTCTTT. Protein sequence: CATSGRKNTEAFF.

This clonotype was counted at least ten times. The chain carries TRBV7-3 and TRBJ2-5, with TRBD2 identical over 8 bases. The CDR3 loop spans 17 amino acids. The V and J ends lost 0 bases and 5 bases, in that order; junction bases with no gene match: 11. Looked up from germline, CDR1 is SGHTA and CDR2 is FQGTGA. This chain's CDR3 is CASSLTPQREKSETQYF. DNA for the CDR3: TGTGCCAGCAGCTTAACTCCCCAGCGGGAGAAGTCGGAGACCCAGTACTTC. Full variable domain (rest looked up from reference TRBV7-3 and TRBJ2-5): GAGVSQTPSNKVTEKGKYVELRCDPISGHTALYWYRQSLGQGPEFLIYFQGTGAADDSGLPNDRFFAVRPEGSVSTLKIQRTERGDSAVYLCASSLTPQREKSETQYFGPGTRLLVL.

This clonotype was observed many times. The chain uses TRBV19 and TRBJ2-2; D is ambiguous. Trimming shortened V by 3 bases and J by 2 bases, and 7 bases separated the two germline ends. Germline-derived CDR1 and CDR2 are LNHDA and SQIVND (reference sequence). This CDR3 region has 14 residues. The CDR3, as DNA: TGTGCCAGTAGTATCACGGTAAACACCGGGGAGCTGTTTTTT. It translates to CASSITVNTGELFF.

This clonotype turned up a few times. V usage is TRBV28 and J usage is TRBJ1-6, with TRBD1 as a possible D gene (5 bases). Germline V gene sequence: CDR1 MDHEN, CDR2 SYDVKM. Trimming took 4 bases from V and 5 from J, leaving 9 bases between them. The length of the CDR3 is 14 residues. The CDR3 sequence is CASSWGLNNSPLHF. The DNA for the CDR3 is TGTGCCAGCAGTTGGGGACTCAATAATTCACCCCTCCACTTT.

This clonotype was detected ten times or more. V usage is TRBV24-1 and J usage is TRBJ2-1, with 8 bases identical to TRBD1. After removal of 6 bases from V and 8 bases from J, the junction contained 17 bases not matched to a gene. This CDR3 contains 17 residues. The germline V gene encodes CDR1 KGHDR and CDR2 SFDVKD. This CDR3 reads CATSHYLGTGRMDEQFF. CDR3 nucleotides: TGTGCCACCAGTCATTATTTGGGGACAGGACGGATGGATGAGCAGTTCTTC.

The chain links TRBV7-9 to TRBJ1-6, with a weak D call TRBD1 (6 bases). Trimming took 3 bases from V and 8 from J, leaving 20 bases between them. The V gene's germline CDR1 is SEHNR and CDR2 FQNEAQ (reference sequence). The length of the CDR3 is 17 residues. This CDR3 is CASSLAGISRQDSPLHF. The CDR3 DNA reads TGTGCCAGCAGCTTGGCCGGGATAAGTCGACAGGATTCACCCCTCCACTTT.

A single count supports this clonotype. The chain couples TRBV28 to TRBJ2-4; D unclear. The CDR3 runs 12 residues. Deletions cut 3 bases from V and 8 bases from J, with 8 bases between. In germline, CDR1 is MDHEN, CDR2 SYDVKM. CDR3 DNA: TGTGCCAGCAGTTTCCAGACCGACATTCAGTACTTC. Protein product: CASSFQTDIQYF.

The chain carries TRBV28 and TRBJ1-5, with 7 bases that match TRBD1. CDR3 length: 15 residues. Trimming at V came to 0 bases and at J to 5 bases, leaving 4 bases not matched to a gene. Per the germline V gene, CDR1 is MDHEN and CDR2 is SYDVKM. The CDR3 coding sequence is TGTGCCAGCAGTTTATGGGGCAGGGGGGATCAGCCCCAGCATTTT. This codes for CASSLWGRGDQPQHF.

This clonotype was observed at least ten times. V usage is TRBV6-6 and J usage is TRBJ2-3; D possibly corresponds to TRBD2 (5 bases). The CDR3 length is 18 residues. The V end lost 7 bases, the J end lost 0 bases, and 23 bases lay between the germline ends. CDR1 is MNHNY and CDR2 is SVGAGI in the germline V gene (reference sequence). The DNA for the CDR3 is TGTGCCAGCACCCCCGGTGTAGCGTCCCACTTTAGCACAGATACGCAGTATTTT. Protein sequence: CASTPGVASHFSTDTQYF.

V and J are TRBV7-2 and TRBJ1-1; TRBD1 is a possible D gene (6 bases). V lost 4 bases and J 4 bases, leaving 16 bases between the germline ends. This CDR3 has 15 residues. Germline lookup yields CDR1 SGHTA and CDR2 FQGNSA. CDR3 in DNA: TGTGCCAGCAGCTCAACAGGGACCTGGGGCACTGAAGCTTTCTTT. Encoded protein: CASSSTGTWGTEAFF.

This clonotype was seen a handful of times. Possible read error: a much larger clone is one base away. In this CDR3 the conserved last residue, phenylalanine or tryptophan, is missing, so a read error is likely. This chain uses TRBV7-6 with TRBJ2-7; 9 nucleotides agree with TRBD1. The CDR3 totals 14 residues. Germline V gives CDR1 SGHVS, CDR2 FNYEAQ. V was pared by 0 bases and J by 5 bases, with 2 bases of the junction left unmatched. CDR3 amino acids: CASSLAGTGNEQYL. As DNA, the CDR3 is TGTGCCAGCAGCTTAGCGGGGACAGGGAACGAGCAGTACCTC.